One and the same sample provided the 19 T cell receptor beta chains below, sequenced in a study of CD8+CD57+ T cells in acquired aplastic anemia. TCR beta VDJ and CDR3 profiling used genomic DNA as template. TCRdb used MiXCR to reprocess the reads, holding one entry per CDR3 protein. The data contain some 82,000 distinct CDR3 sequences, around 42% of them singletons. The sequencing input was sorted CD4+, CD8+, or CD8+CD57+ T cells (not recorded which) from PBMCs. Every receptor here comes from a human donor in good health, serving as a control.

The chain carries TRBV27 and TRBJ2-7, with 10 bases matching TRBD2. This CDR3 contains 15 residues. CDR1 is MNHEY and CDR2 is SMNVEV in the germline V gene (reference sequence). The V and J ends lost 1 base and 2 bases, in that order; junction bases with no gene match: 2. In nucleotides, the CDR3 is TGTGCCAGCAGTTTATACAGCGGGGGGGCCTACGAGCAGTACTTC. Its protein is CASSLYSGGAYEQYF.

This clonotype was counted at least ten times. This chain uses TRBV19 with TRBJ2-7; D possibly uses TRBD1 or TRBD2 (5 bases each). Trimming pared 1 base from V and 2 bases from J, leaving 18 bases between. CDR1 and CDR2 from the germline V gene are LNHDA and SQIVND (reference sequence). The CDR3 has 17 amino acids. Here the CDR3 reads CASSIAHYSRGTYEQYF. CDR3 nucleotides: TGTGCCAGTAGTATAGCCCACTACTCGAGGGGTACCTACGAGCAGTACTTC.

This clonotype has ten or more counts. This chain connects TRBV9 to TRBJ1-3, with TRBD1 matching over 8 bases. The V segment lost 4 bases and the J segment 7 bases; nucleotides outside the gene matches: 4. The germline V gene encodes CDR1 SGDLS and CDR2 YYNGEE. The CDR3 covers 13 residues. The chain's CDR3 is CASSTGGSNTIYF. DNA of the CDR3: TGTGCCAGCAGCACAGGGGGGAGTAACACCATATATTTT.

V gene TRBV19 combines with J gene TRBJ1-1; possibly TRBD1 for D (5 bases). Per germline, CDR1 LNHDA and CDR2 SQIVND (reference sequence). The CDR3 has 15 residues. The germline V and J ends were trimmed by 6 bases and 0 bases, with 14 bases remaining between them. CDR3 sequence reads: CASRRQPTMNTEAFF. DNA for the CDR3: TGTGCCAGTAGAAGACAGCCAACCATGAACACTGAAGCTTTCTTT.

V usage is TRBV5-1 and J usage is TRBJ1-5; the match to TRBD1 covers 9 bases. This CDR3 region has 15 residues. J gave up 1 base and V 4 bases, and 3 bases lay outside the gene matches. Germline V CDR1 and CDR2: SGHRS, YFSETQ. CDR3 bases: TGCGCCAGCAGCCCCACAGGGGGCAGCAATCAGCCCCAGCATTTT. Translation gives CASSPTGGSNQPQHF.

The J gene is TRBJ2-3, the V gene TRBV29-1; 7 positions agree with TRBD1. The junction had 16 bases not matched to a gene; V was cut back by 7 bases and J by 6 bases. The CDR3 has 15 amino acids. CDR1 is SQVTM and CDR2 is ANQGSEA in the germline V gene. The CDR3 sequence: CSASSGTDHGDTQYF. CDR3 bases: TGCAGCGCTAGTTCCGGGACAGATCACGGGGATACGCAGTATTTT.

This clonotype was found a few times. The V call is TRBV10-1, the J call TRBJ2-1; 8 bases fit TRBD2. Per the germline V gene, CDR1 is WNHNN and CDR2 is SYGVQD (reference sequence). V dropped 6 bases and J dropped 6; count of bases not matched to a gene: 7. CDR3 length: 14 amino acids. The CDR3 sequence is CASRQAGAGNEQFF. The CDR3 bases are TGCGCCAGCAGACAAGCGGGAGCGGGCAATGAGCAGTTCTTC.

The table lists this clonotype with a few counts. The chain employs TRBV27 and TRBJ1-2; maybe TRBD1 (6 bases). V lost 0 bases and J lost 8, with 16 bases in between. CDR1 is MNHEY, CDR2 SMNVEV, per germline (reference sequence). The CDR3 is 15 amino acids. The chain's CDR3 is CASSLSGDTKGGYTF. CDR3 DNA: TGTGCCAGCAGTTTATCGGGGGACACCAAGGGAGGCTACACCTTC.

CDR3 amino acids: CASSLSTDNSPLHF. In DNA, the CDR3 is TGTGCCAGCAGCTTATCGACAGACAATTCACCCCTCCACTTT. This chain uses TRBV7-8 with TRBJ1-6; weak D call: TRBD1 (5 bases). The germline V gene has CDR1 SGHVS and CDR2 FQNEAQ. The CDR3 is 14 residues long. Trimming took 2 bases from V and 7 from J, leaving 9 bases between them.

The chain combines TRBV7-8 with TRBJ2-7, with D possibly being TRBD2 (7 bases). The germline CDR1 and CDR2 sequences are SGHVS and FQNEAQ. V was pared by 5 bases and J by 3 bases, with 14 bases between. CDR3 size: 14 residues. The CDR3 nucleotides are TGTGCCAGCAGCCAAGGGGGGGGCATCTACGAGCAGTACTTC. This codes for CASSQGGGIYEQYF.

The rearrangement uses TRBV7-9 and TRBJ1-1, with D unclear. CDR1 is SEHNR and CDR2 is FQNEAQ in the germline V gene (reference sequence). This CDR3 contains 12 residues. Trimming removed 1 base from V and 7 bases from J, with 7 bases in between. The CDR3 nucleotides are TGTGCCAGCAGCTTAGATAAATATGAAGCTTTCTTT. This gives the protein CASSLDKYEAFF.

This clonotype appeared a few times. The chain carries TRBV7-9 and TRBJ1-4; D might be TRBD1 (5 bases). CDR3 length: 16 amino acids. Per the germline V gene, CDR1 is SEHNR and CDR2 is FQNEAQ (reference sequence). Trimming left V 5 bases short and J 1 base short, with 14 bases between. This CDR3 is CASSARGTGTNEKLFF. The CDR3 DNA is TGTGCCAGCAGCGCGCGGGGGACGGGAACTAATGAAAAACTGTTTTTT.

The CDR3 reads CASRSGTGSYEQYF. The CDR3 nucleotides are TGCGCCAGCCGATCCGGGACAGGGTCCTACGAGCAGTACTTC. The chain combines TRBV5-1 with TRBJ2-7; the match to TRBD1 covers 9 bases. The CDR3 length is 14 residues. J was trimmed by 1 base and V by 7 bases; bases with no gene match: 6. CDR1 and CDR2 from the germline V gene are SGHRS and YFSETQ. The full variable domain, rest sourced from reference TRBV5-1 and TRBJ2-7, is KAGVTQTPRYLIKTRGQQVTLSCSPISGHRSVSWYQQTPGQGLQFLFEYFSETQRNKGNFPGRFSGRQFSNSRSEMNVSTLELGDSALYLCASRSGTGSYEQYFGPGTRLTVT.

This clonotype was seen a few times. The rearrangement uses TRBV6-1 and TRBJ1-5; unclear D gene. CDR3 length: 13 amino acids. Deletions cut 6 bases from V and 3 bases from J, with 9 bases between. Germline CDR1 is MNHNS and CDR2 is SASEGT. CDR3 amino acids: CASRGIYNQPQHF. For the CDR3, the DNA is TGTGCCAGCAGGGGGATTTACAATCAGCCCCAGCATTTT.

The CDR3 reads CASSDEGVATYNEQFF. CDR3 coding DNA: TGTGCCAGCAGTGACGAGGGGGTAGCAACCTACAATGAGCAGTTCTTC. V and J are TRBV6-4 and TRBJ2-1, with D possibly TRBD1 on 6 matching bases. Trimming left V 2 bases short and J 2 bases short, with 13 bases between. Germline V lookup: CDR1 MRHNA, CDR2 SNTAGT. The CDR3 runs 16 residues.

This clonotype was recorded a few times. The chain combines TRBV30 with TRBJ2-3; 8 bases align to TRBD2. With V trimmed by 0 bases and J by 4 bases, 6 bases remained unmatched. Germline V gene lookup returns CDR1 GTSNPN and CDR2 SVGIG (reference sequence). CDR3 size: 15 residues. In DNA, the CDR3 is TGTGCCTGGAGTGTCGGCGGGGGGTCCGCAGATACGCAGTATTTT. Its protein is CAWSVGGGSADTQYF.

This clonotype was counted once. Its ends do not fully match the called genes, so a read error is possible. The chain is built from TRBV10-1 and TRBJ2-2, with 7 bases identical to TRBD2. The length of the CDR3 is 13 residues. From germline, CDR1 is WNHNN and CDR2 SYGVQD (reference sequence). CDR3 DNA sequence: TGCGCCAGCAGTGACAGCGGGACCGGGGAGCTGCTTTTT. Residues: CASSDSGTGELLF.

Turning to this clonotype: A read error may produce the germline difference seen at one junction end. This chain links TRBV25-1 with TRBJ2-1, with D possibly matching TRBD2 (5 bases). This CDR3 has 12 residues. Germline V gene lookup returns CDR1 MGHDK and CDR2 SYGVNS. The CDR3 coding sequence is TGTGCCTGCAGTGCCACTAGCAATGAGCAGTTCTTC. This sequence encodes CACSATSNEQFF.

A few counts support this clonotype. The chain employs TRBV24-1 and TRBJ1-2; D remains unclear. Trimming took 5 bases from V and 4 from J, leaving 7 bases between them. Germline CDR1 is KGHDR and CDR2 is SFDVKD. The CDR3 is made up of 12 amino acids. The CDR3 coding sequence is TGTGCCACCAGTGCGTACGGCTATGGCTACACCTTC. Translated, it gives CATSAYGYGYTF.